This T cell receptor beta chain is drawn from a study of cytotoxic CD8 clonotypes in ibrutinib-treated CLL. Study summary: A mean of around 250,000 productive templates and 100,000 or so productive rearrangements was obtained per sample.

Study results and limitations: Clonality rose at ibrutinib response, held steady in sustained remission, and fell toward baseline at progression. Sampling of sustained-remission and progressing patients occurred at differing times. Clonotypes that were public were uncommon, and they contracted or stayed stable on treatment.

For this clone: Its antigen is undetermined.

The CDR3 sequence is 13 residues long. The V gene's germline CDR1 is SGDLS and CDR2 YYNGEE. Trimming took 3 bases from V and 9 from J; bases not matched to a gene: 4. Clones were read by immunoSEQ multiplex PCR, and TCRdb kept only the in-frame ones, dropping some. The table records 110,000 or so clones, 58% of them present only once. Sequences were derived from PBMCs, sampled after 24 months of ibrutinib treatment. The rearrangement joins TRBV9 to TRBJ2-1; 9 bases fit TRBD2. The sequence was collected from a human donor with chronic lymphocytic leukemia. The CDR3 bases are TGTGCCAGCAGCGCGACTAGCGGTGCTGAGCAGTTCTTC. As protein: CASSATSGAEQFF.